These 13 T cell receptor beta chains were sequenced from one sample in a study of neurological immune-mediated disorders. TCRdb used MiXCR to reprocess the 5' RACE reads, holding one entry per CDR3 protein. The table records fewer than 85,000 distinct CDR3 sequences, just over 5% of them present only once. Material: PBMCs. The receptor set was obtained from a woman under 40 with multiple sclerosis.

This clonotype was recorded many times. CDR3 in DNA: TGCGCCAGCAGCCTGACGACCGGGACAGGTGACGGCTACACCTTC. The encoded protein is CASSLTTGTGDGYTF. The chain recombines TRBV4-1 with TRBJ1-2; 8 positions agree with TRBD1. CDR1 MGHRA and CDR2 YSYEKL come from the germline V gene. The ends lost 4 bases at V and 8 bases at J; junction bases unmatched: 12. This CDR3 comprises 15 residues.

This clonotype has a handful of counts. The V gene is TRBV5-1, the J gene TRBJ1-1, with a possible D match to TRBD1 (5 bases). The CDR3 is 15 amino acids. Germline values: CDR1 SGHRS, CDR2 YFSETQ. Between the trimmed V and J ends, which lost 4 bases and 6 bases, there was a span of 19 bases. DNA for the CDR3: TGCGCCAGCAGCAGATCCCAAACAGGAGGCTCTGAAGCTTTCTTT. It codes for CASSRSQTGGSEAFF.

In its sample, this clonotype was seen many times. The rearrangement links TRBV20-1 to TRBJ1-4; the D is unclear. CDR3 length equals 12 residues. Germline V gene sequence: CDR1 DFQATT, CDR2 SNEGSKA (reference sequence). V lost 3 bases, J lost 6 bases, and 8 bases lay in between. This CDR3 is CSARRGYEKLFF. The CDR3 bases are TGCAGTGCTAGGCGGGGATATGAAAAACTGTTTTTT.

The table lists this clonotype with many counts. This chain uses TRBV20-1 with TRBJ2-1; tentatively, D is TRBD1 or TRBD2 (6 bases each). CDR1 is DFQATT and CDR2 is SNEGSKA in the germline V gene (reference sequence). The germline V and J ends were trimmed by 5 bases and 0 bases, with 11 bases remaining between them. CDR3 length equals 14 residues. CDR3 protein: CSAGGGASYNEQFF. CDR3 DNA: TGCAGTGCTGGAGGGGGAGCCTCCTACAATGAGCAGTTCTTC.

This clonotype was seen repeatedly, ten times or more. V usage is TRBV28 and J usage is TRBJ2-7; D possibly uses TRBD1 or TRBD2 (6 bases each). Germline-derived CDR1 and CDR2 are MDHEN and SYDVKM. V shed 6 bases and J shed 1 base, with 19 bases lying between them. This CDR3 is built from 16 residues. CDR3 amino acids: CASSGGGFGSSYEQYF. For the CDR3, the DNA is TGTGCCAGCAGCGGGGGCGGATTCGGAAGTTCCTACGAGCAGTACTTC. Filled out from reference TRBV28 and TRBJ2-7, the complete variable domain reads DVKVTQSSRYLVKRTGEKVFLECVQDMDHENMFWYRQDPGLGLRLIYFSYDVKMKEKGDIPEGYSVSREKKERFSLILESASTNQTSMYLCASSGGGFGSSYEQYFGPGTRLTVT.

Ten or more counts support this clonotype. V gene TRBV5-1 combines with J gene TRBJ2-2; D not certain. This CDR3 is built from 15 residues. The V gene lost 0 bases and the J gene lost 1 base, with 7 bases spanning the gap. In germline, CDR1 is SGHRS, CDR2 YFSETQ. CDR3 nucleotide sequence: TGCGCCAGCAGCTTGGCCAGGCTGAACACCGGGGAGCTGTTTTTT. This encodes CASSLARLNTGELFF.

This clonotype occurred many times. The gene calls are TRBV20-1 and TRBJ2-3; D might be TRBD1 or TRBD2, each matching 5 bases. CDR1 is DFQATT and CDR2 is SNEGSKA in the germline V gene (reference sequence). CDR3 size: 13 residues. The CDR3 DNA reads TGCAGCCTTCGAGGGGACGCCACAGATACGCAGTATTTT. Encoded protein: CSLRGDATDTQYF.

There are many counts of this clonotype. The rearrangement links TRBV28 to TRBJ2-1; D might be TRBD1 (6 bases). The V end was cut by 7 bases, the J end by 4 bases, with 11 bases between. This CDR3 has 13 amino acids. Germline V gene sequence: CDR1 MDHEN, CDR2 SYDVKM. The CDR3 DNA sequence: TGTGCCAGCAATCGGGACATTTACAATGAGCAGTTCTTC. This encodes CASNRDIYNEQFF.

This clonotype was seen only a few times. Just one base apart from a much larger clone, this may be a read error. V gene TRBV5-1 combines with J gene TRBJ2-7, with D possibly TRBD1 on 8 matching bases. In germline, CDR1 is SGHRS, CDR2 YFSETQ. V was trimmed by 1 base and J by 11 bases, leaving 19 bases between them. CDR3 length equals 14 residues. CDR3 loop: CASSLSGGGGEKYF. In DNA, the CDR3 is TGCGCCAGCAGCTTGTCAGGGGGCGGGGGAGAGAAGTACTTC.

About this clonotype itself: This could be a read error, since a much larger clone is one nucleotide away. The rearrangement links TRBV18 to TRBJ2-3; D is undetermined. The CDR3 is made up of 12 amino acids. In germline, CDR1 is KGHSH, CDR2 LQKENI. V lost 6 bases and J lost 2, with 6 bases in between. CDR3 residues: CASSPNTDTQYF. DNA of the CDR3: TGTGCCAGCTCCCCGAACACAGATACGCAGTATTTT.

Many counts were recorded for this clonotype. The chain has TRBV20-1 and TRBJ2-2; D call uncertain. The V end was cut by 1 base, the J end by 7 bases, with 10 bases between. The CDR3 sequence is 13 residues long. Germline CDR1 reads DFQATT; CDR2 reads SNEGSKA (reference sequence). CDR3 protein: CSARVGSSGELFF. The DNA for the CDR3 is TGCAGTGCTAGAGTGGGCTCCAGCGGGGAGCTGTTTTTT.

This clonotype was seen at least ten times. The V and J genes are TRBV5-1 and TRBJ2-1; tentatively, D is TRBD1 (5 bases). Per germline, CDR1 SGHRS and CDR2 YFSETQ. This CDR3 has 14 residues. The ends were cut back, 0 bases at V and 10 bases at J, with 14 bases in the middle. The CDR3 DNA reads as TGCGCCAGCAGCTTGGATCAAGGGGCCAGGGAGCAGTTCTTC. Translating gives CASSLDQGAREQFF.

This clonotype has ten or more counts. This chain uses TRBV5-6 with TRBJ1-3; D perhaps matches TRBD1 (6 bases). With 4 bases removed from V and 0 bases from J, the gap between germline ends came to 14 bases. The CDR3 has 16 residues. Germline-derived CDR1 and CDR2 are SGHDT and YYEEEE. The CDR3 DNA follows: TGTGCCAGCAGCGACTATGGACAGTACTCTGGAAACACCATATATTTT. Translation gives CASSDYGQYSGNTIYF.